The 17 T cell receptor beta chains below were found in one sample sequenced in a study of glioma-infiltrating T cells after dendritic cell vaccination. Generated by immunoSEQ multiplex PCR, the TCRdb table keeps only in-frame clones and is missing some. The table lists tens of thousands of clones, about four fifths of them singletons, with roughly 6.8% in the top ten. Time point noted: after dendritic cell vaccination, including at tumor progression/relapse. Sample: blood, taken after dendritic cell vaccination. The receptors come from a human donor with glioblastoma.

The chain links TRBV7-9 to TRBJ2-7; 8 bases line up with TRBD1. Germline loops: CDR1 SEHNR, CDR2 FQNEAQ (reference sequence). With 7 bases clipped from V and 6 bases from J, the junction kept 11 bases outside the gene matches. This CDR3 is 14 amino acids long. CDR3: CASTRPGQGREQYF. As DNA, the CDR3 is TGTGCCAGCACTCGACCAGGACAGGGACGCGAGCAGTACTTC. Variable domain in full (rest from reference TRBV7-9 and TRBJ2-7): DTGVSQNPRHKITKRGQNVTFRCDPISEHNRLYWYRQTLGQGPEFLTYFQNEAQLEKSRLLSDRFSAERPKGSFSTLEIQRTEQGDSAMYLCASTRPGQGREQYFGPGTRLTVT.

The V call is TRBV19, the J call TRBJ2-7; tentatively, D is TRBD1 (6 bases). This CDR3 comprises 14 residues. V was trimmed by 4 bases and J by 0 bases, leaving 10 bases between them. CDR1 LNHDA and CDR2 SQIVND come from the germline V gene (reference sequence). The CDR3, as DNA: TGTGCCAGTAGTACCAGACAGGCCTCCTACGAGCAGTACTTC. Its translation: CASSTRQASYEQYF.

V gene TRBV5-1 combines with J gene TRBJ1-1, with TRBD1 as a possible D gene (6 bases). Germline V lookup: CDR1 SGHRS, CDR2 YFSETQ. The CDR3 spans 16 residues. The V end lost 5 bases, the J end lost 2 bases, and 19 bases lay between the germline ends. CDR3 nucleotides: TGCGCCAGCAGGAACAGGGTGGGTATAAGCAACACTGAAGCTTTCTTT. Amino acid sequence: CASRNRVGISNTEAFF.

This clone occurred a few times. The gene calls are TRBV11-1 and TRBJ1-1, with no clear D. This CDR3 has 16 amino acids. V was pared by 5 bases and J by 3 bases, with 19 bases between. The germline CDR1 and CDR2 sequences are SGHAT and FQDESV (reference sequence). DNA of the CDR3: TGTGCCAGCAGCCCCCAAGTGGAGGGTTGGTACACTGAAGCTTTCTTT. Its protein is CASSPQVEGWYTEAFF.

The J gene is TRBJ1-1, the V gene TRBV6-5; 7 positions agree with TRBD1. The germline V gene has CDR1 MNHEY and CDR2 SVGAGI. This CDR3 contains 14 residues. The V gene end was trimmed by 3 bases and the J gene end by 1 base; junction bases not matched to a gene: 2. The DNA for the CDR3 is TGTGCCAGCAGTTATGGGGACAGGAACACTGAAGCTTTCTTT. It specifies CASSYGDRNTEAFF.

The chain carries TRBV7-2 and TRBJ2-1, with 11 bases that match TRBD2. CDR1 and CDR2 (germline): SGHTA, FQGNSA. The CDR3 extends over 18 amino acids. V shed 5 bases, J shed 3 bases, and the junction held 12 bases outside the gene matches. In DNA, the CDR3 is TGTGCCAGCAGCGTTATAGCGGGGGGGACCGTACGCTACAATGAGCAGTTCTTC. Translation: CASSVIAGGTVRYNEQFF.

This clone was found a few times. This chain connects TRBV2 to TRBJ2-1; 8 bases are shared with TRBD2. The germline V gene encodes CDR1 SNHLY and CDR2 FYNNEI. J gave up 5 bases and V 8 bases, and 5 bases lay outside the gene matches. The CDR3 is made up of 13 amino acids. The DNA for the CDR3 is TGTGCCAGCGCGGGGGGCCTCAACAATGAGCAGTTCTTC. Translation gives CASAGGLNNEQFF.

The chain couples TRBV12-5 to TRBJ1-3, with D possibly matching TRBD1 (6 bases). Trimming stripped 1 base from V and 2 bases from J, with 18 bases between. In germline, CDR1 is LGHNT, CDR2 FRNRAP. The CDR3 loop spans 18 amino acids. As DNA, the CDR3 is TGTGCTAGTGGTTTGGCTATCGACAGGCTGTTCGCTGGAAACACCATATATTTT. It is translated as CASGLAIDRLFAGNTIYF.

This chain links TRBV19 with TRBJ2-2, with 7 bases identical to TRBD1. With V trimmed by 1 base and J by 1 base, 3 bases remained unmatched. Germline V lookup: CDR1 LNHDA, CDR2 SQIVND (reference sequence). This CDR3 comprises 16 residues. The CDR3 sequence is CASSIARTGNTGELFF. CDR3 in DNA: TGTGCCAGTAGTATAGCCAGGACAGGGAACACCGGGGAGCTGTTTTTT.

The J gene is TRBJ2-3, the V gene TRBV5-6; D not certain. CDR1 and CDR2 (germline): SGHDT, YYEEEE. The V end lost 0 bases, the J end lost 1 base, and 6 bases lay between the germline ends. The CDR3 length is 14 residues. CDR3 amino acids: CASSLEPGTDTQYF. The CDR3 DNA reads TGTGCCAGCAGCTTGGAACCAGGCACAGATACGCAGTATTTT.

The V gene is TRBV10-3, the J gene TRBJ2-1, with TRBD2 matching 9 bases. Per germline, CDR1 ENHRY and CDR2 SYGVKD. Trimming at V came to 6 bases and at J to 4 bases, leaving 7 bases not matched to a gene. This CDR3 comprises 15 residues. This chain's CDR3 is CAISERGAGYNEQFF. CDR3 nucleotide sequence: TGTGCCATCAGCGAGCGGGGGGCCGGATACAATGAGCAGTTCTTC.

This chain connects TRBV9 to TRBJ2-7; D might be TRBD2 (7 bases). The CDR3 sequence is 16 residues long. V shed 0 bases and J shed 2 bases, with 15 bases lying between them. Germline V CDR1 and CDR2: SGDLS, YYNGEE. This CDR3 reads CASSVAPGGATYEQYF. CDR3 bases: TGTGCCAGCAGCGTAGCCCCTGGGGGGGCAACCTACGAGCAGTACTTC.

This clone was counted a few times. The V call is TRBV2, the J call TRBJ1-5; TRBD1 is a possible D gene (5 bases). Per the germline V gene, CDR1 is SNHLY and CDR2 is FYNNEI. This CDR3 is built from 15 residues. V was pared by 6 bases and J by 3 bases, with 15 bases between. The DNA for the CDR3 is TGTGCCAGCAGGGAAAACACAGGTGTCAATCAGCCCCAGCATTTT. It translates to CASRENTGVNQPQHF. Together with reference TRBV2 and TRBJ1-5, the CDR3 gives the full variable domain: EPEVTQTPSHQVTQMGQEVILRCVPISNHLYFYWYRQILGQKVEFLVSFYNNEISEKSEIFDDQFSVERPDGSNFTLKIRSTKLEDSAMYFCASRENTGVNQPQHFGDGTRLSIL.

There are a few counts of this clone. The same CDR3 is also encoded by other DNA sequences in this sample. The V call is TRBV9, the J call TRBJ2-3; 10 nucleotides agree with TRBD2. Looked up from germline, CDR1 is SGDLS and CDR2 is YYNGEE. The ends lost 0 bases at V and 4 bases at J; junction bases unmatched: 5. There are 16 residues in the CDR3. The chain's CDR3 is CASSVEAGGPADTQYF. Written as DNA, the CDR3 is TGTGCCAGCAGCGTAGAAGCGGGGGGGCCGGCAGATACGCAGTATTTT.

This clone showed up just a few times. CDR3 residues: CASSLPGSAGTDTQYF. The CDR3 bases are TGTGCCAGCAGCTTGCCCGGTAGTGCAGGGACAGATACGCAGTATTTT. The chain carries TRBV5-5 and TRBJ2-3; maybe TRBD1 (5 bases). Trimming took off 1 base at V and 3 bases at J, with 15 bases between the two ends. The germline gives CDR1 SGHKS, CDR2 YYEKEE (reference sequence). The CDR3 is 16 amino acids.

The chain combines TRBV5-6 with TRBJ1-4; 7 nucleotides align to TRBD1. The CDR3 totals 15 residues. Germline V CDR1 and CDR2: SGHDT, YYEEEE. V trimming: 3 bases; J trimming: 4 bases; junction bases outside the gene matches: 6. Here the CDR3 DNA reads TGTGCCAGCAGCTCACTCTACAGGGGTAATGAAAAACTGTTTTTT. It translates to CASSSLYRGNEKLFF. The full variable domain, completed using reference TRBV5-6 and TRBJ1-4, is DAGVTQSPTHLIKTRGQQVTLRCSPKSGHDTVSWYQQALGQGPQFIFQYYEEEERQRGNFPDRFSGHQFPNYSSELNVNALLLGDSALYLCASSSLYRGNEKLFFGSGTQLSVL.

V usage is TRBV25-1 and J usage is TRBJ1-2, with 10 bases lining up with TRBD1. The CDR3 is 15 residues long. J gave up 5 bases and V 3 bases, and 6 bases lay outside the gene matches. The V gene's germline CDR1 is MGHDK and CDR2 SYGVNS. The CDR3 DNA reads TGTGCCAGCAGTGACCGGGACAGGGGACCATATGGCTACACCTTC. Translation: CASSDRDRGPYGYTF.